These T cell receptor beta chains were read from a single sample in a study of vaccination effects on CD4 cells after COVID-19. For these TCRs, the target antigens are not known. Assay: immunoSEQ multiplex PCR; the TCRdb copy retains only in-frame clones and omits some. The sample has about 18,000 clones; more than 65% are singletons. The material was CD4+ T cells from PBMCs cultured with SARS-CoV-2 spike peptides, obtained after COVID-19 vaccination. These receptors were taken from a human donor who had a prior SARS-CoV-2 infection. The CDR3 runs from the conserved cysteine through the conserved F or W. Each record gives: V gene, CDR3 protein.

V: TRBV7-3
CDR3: CASSWYPDTEAFF

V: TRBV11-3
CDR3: CASSHRTSTTNEQFF

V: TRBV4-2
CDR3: CASSQNPSGLYEQYF

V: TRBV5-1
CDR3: CASSLEAAGYTF

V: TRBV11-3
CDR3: CASSTIWEGFYEQYF

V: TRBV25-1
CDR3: CASSPPNSGNEQFF

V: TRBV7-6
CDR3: CASSFTSSDTQYF

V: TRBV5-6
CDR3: CASSTGPLQETQYF

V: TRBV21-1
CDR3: CASTIPLGASSPLHF

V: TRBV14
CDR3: CASSQDLSWGEERNSTGELFF

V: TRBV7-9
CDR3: CASSLGLGSGNTIYF

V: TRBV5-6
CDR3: CASSAGEWETQYF

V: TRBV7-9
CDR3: CASSFDRDISGYTF

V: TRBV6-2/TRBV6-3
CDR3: CASSRLAGGFDEQFF

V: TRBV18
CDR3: CASVLVITDTQYF

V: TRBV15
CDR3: CATSRVDYTDTQYF

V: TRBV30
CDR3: CAWGRLTPNADTQYF

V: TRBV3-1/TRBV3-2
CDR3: CASSQDGARRYAGYTF

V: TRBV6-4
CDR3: CASRPPKRFIGNQPQHF

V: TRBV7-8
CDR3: CASSLRLAGAVDTQYF

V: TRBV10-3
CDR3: CAISLSTANTEAFF

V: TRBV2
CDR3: CASRGQATYNEQFF

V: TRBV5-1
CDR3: CASSFGSLGETQYF

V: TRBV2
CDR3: CASSTSGGADTQYF

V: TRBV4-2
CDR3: CASSQALGGYEQYF